What follows are 16 T cell receptor beta chains derived from one specimen sequenced in a study of CD8+ T cells in alopecia areata. Investigators isolated RNA and reverse transcribed it into cDNA to act as the sequencing template. Generated by immunoSEQ multiplex PCR, the TCRdb table keeps only in-frame clones and is missing some. The sample records about 150,000 clones, around 86% being singletons. This sample comprised CD8+ T cells sorted from blood, obtained at week 0. Source of these receptors: a human donor with alopecia areata.

The sample holds a few counts of this clone. V gene TRBV7-3 combines with J gene TRBJ1-1; D is undetermined. Germline-derived CDR1 and CDR2 are SGHTA and FQGTGA. Trimming took off 2 bases at V and 0 bases at J, with 13 bases between the two ends. This CDR3 spans 16 amino acids. CDR3 amino acids: CASSLVGGGLNTEAFF. The CDR3 nucleotides are TGTGCCAGCAGCTTAGTGGGCGGAGGACTGAACACTGAAGCTTTCTTT.

V and J are TRBV10-3 and TRBJ2-1; 8 bases match TRBD1. Germline assignment: CDR1 ENHRY and CDR2 SYGVKD. Losses at the gene ends were 10 bases for V and 8 bases for J; bases not matched to a gene: 4. The CDR3 is made up of 11 amino acids. The CDR3 spells CATLQGDEQFF. The CDR3 DNA reads as TGTGCCACGCTACAGGGGGATGAGCAGTTCTTC.

The chain is built from TRBV27 and TRBJ1-2; TRBD1 matches at 7 bases. Germline-derived CDR1 and CDR2 are MNHEY and SMNVEV (reference sequence). The V gene end was trimmed by 1 base and the J gene end by 0 bases; junction bases not matched to a gene: 5. There are 16 residues in the CDR3. The CDR3 spells CASSLLGTETNYGYTF. The CDR3 nucleotides are TGTGCCAGCAGTTTATTAGGGACAGAAACTAACTATGGCTACACCTTC.

The genes are TRBV29-1 and TRBJ2-3; D is tentatively TRBD1 or TRBD2 (5 bases each). Germline V CDR1 and CDR2: SQVTM, ANQGSEA. The V gene lost 4 bases and the J gene lost 3 bases, with 14 bases spanning the gap. The CDR3 extends over 14 amino acids. The CDR3 reads CSVVGTERTDTQYF. CDR3 sequence (DNA): TGCAGCGTTGTGGGGACCGAGAGGACAGATACGCAGTATTTT.

The chain is built from TRBV4-2 and TRBJ2-1, with 7 nucleotides matching TRBD2. The CDR3 totals 16 residues. CDR1 LGHNA and CDR2 YNFKEQ come from the germline V gene. With 4 bases clipped from V and 4 bases from J, the junction kept 10 bases outside the gene matches. In DNA form, the CDR3 reads TGTGCCAGCAGCCCTATCACTAGCGCAGTATACAATGAGCAGTTCTTC. Protein: CASSPITSAVYNEQFF.

V and J are TRBV5-1 and TRBJ1-3; 9 bases are shared with TRBD1. J was trimmed by 1 base and V by 4 bases; bases with no gene match: 3. The CDR3 spans 15 residues. The germline CDR1 and CDR2 sequences are SGHRS and YFSETQ. Here the CDR3 DNA reads TGCGCCAGCAGCGGCGGGACAGGGTCTGGAAACACCATATATTTT. It is translated as CASSGGTGSGNTIYF.

This clone was seen a few times. This CDR3 is CASSKGGRYEQYF. The CDR3 DNA follows: TGCGCCAGCAGCAAAGGGGGCAGATACGAGCAGTACTTC. V gene TRBV5-1 combines with J gene TRBJ2-7; TRBD1 matches 7 bases. The CDR3 has 13 amino acids. Trimming cost V 4 bases and J 4 bases; bases outside gene matches: 5. Looked up from germline, CDR1 is SGHRS and CDR2 is YFSETQ.

V usage is TRBV5-4 and J usage is TRBJ2-7, with 7 bases identical to TRBD1. Germline CDR1 SGHNT, CDR2 YYREEE (reference sequence). After removal of 5 bases from V and 2 bases from J, the junction contained 4 bases not matched to a gene. The CDR3 runs 13 residues. The CDR3 sequence is CASRPGTAYEQYF. The CDR3 nucleotides are TGTGCCAGCAGGCCCGGGACAGCCTACGAGCAGTACTTC.

The chain has TRBV7-9 and TRBJ2-7; TRBD1 matches at 10 bases. Germline trimming cut 7 bases from V and 3 bases from J; bases unmatched to any gene: 6. The CDR3 loop spans 14 amino acids. Germline values: CDR1 SEHNR, CDR2 FQNEAQ (reference sequence). The CDR3, as DNA: TGTGCCAGCACCATGGGACAGGGGTACTACGAGCAGTACTTC. Residues: CASTMGQGYYEQYF. The variable domain in full, with the rest retrieved from reference TRBV7-9 and TRBJ2-7, is DTGVSQNPRHKITKRGQNVTFRCDPISEHNRLYWYRQTLGQGPEFLTYFQNEAQLEKSRLLSDRFSAERPKGSFSTLEIQRTEQGDSAMYLCASTMGQGYYEQYFGPGTRLTVT.

The J gene is TRBJ1-5, the V gene TRBV27; D gene uncertain. The germline gives CDR1 MNHEY, CDR2 SMNVEV (reference sequence). V shed 4 bases and J shed 5 bases, with 15 bases lying between them. This CDR3 contains 15 residues. CDR3 residues: CASSSPGGKDQPQHF. The CDR3 bases are TGTGCCAGCAGTTCCCCTGGAGGGAAGGATCAGCCCCAGCATTTT.

The chain carries TRBV7-9 and TRBJ2-7, with a possible D match to TRBD1 (6 bases). CDR1 SEHNR and CDR2 FQNEAQ come from the germline V gene (reference sequence). This CDR3 spans 15 amino acids. Trimming took off 5 bases at V and 3 bases at J, with 17 bases between the two ends. The CDR3 region has the DNA TGTGCCAGCAGCCGTACTACAGGGAAAGTCTACGAGCAGTACTTC. Residues: CASSRTTGKVYEQYF.

Written as DNA, the CDR3 is TGCAGCGTGGACAGCTCCTACAATGAGCAGTTCTTC. Its protein is CSVDSSYNEQFF. This chain links TRBV29-1 with TRBJ2-1; D perhaps matches TRBD1 (6 bases). V shed 6 bases and J shed 0 bases, with 6 bases lying between them. CDR1 SQVTM and CDR2 ANQGSEA come from the germline V gene. CDR3 length: 12 amino acids.

CDR3 loop: CASSPPLAGEQETQYF. The CDR3 DNA is TGTGCCAGCAGCCCACCCCTAGCGGGAGAACAAGAGACCCAGTACTTC. This rearrangement joins TRBV11-2 to TRBJ2-5, with 10 bases matching TRBD2. This CDR3 has 16 residues. V lost 5 bases and J lost 2; bases outside the gene matches: 8. CDR1 SGHAT and CDR2 FQNNGV come from the germline V gene.

The chain links TRBV13 to TRBJ1-1; TRBD1 agrees at 7 bases. J lost 5 bases, V lost 4 bases, and 10 bases had no gene match. From germline, CDR1 is PRHDT and CDR2 FYEKMQ (reference sequence). This CDR3 spans 15 amino acids. The CDR3 DNA follows: TGTGCCAGCAGCTCCAGACAGGGTTTGGGGACTGAAGCTTTCTTT. This codes for CASSSRQGLGTEAFF.

The CDR3 loop is CSAGQGWDTEAFF. For the CDR3, the DNA is TGCAGCGCTGGACAGGGTTGGGACACTGAAGCTTTCTTT. The chain couples TRBV29-1 to TRBJ1-1, with TRBD1 matching 8 bases. CDR1 and CDR2 (germline): SQVTM, ANQGSEA. V dropped 7 bases and J dropped 3; count of bases not matched to a gene: 7. The CDR3 is 13 residues long.

This chain joins TRBV7-9 and TRBJ1-1; 7 bases match TRBD1. The V and J ends lost 4 bases and 2 bases, in that order; junction bases with no gene match: 10. Germline CDR1 and CDR2: SEHNR and FQNEAQ (reference sequence). The CDR3 is 16 amino acids. CDR3 in amino acids: CASSYQTRTGNTEAFF. The CDR3 region has the DNA TGTGCCAGCAGCTACCAAACCCGGACAGGTAACACTGAAGCTTTCTTT.